This T cell receptor (beta chain) was recovered during a study of T-cell reconstitution after alpha-beta-depleted transplantation in children. This sample's TCRbeta library carried unique molecular identifier barcodes. TCRdb used MiXCR to reprocess the PCR reads, holding one entry per CDR3 protein. The repertoire has about a million distinct CDR3 sequences, 25% to 35% of them found once; the top ten carry about 28%. Regarding the study as a whole: Fresh T-cell production supplied most of the T-cell counts and diversity seen one year after transplant. Several hundred expanded graft clones reportedly supplied alpha-beta T cells about two months after transplant. Surviving thymic progenitors and recipient T cells were the source of high TCRbeta diversity at day 60 in some patients.

There are 15 residues in the CDR3. Trimming took 6 bases from V and 6 from J, leaving 18 bases between them. Regarding this clonotype: Its specificity is unknown.

This chain connects TRBV12-3 or TRBV12-4 to TRBJ1-5, with D maybe TRBD1 (6 bases). This specimen was PBMCs, mostly from graft donor cells, taken 360 days after TCRalphabeta/CD19-depleted stem cell transplant. This sequence originates from a boy under two years old who had a stem cell transplant for SCID, so the T cells may come from the graft donor. CDR3 loop: CASREVGAHGQPQHF. The CDR3 coding sequence is TGTGCCAGCAGGGAGGTGGGGGCTCATGGTCAGCCCCAGCATTTT.